This paragraph covers one T cell receptor beta chain sequence. The sample comes from a study of OX40 agonist ivuxolimab in advanced cancers. As for the study in general: Administration of intravenous ivuxolimab to patients occurred every 2 weeks at 0.01 to 10 mg/kg. Hepatocellular carcinoma, melanoma, renal cell or head and neck cancer was diagnosed in the dose-escalation patients.

The junction had 3 bases not matched to a gene; V was cut back by 5 bases and J by 2 bases. CDR3 length: 14 residues. Per germline, CDR1 SGHTA and CDR2 FQGNSA. The method was immunoSEQ multiplex PCR; TCRdb's version includes in-frame clones alone and lacks a portion of them. Here the sample spans about 43,000 clones, about 95% being singletons. The specimen comprised CD4+ or CD8+ T cells sorted from blood, sampled in a trial of the OX40 agonist ivuxolimab. This receptor was obtained from an adult with an advanced solid tumor such as melanoma, head and neck, liver or kidney cancer. The chain recombines TRBV7-2 with TRBJ2-7; 10 bases match TRBD2. In nucleotides, the CDR3 is TGTGCCAGCAGCCCTGGGACTAGCGCCTACGAGCAGTACTTC. It translates to CASSPGTSAYEQYF.